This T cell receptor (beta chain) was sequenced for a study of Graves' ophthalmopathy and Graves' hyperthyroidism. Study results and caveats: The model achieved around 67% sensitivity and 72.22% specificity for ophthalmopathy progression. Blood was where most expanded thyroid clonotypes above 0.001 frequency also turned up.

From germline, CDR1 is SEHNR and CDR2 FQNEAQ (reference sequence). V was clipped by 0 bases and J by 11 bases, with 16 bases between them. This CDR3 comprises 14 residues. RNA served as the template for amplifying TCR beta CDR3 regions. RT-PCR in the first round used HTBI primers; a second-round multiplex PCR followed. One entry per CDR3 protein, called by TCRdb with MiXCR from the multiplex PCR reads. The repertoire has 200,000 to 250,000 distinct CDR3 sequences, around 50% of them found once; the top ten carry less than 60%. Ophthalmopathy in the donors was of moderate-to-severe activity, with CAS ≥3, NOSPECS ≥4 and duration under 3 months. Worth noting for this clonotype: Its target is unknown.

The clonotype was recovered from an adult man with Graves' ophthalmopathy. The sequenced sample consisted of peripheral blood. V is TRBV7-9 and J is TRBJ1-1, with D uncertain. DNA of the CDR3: TGTGCCAGCAGCTTAGCGGATGGGAGTGTCGGGGCTTTCTTT. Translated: CASSLADGSVGAFF.